These 12 T cell receptor beta chains originate from one sample sequenced in a study of glioma-infiltrating T cells after dendritic cell vaccination. The repertoire was sequenced with immunoSEQ multiplex PCR; TCRdb's copy has only in-frame clones and lacks some. The sample shows about 90,000 clones, around 83% of them seen only once. Time point here: after dendritic cell vaccination, including at tumor progression/relapse. Sequences were derived from blood, sampled after dendritic cell vaccination. These receptors originate from a human donor with glioblastoma.

The V call is TRBV2, the J call TRBJ2-1; 9 nucleotides align to TRBD2. In germline, CDR1 is SNHLY, CDR2 FYNNEI. The length of the CDR3 is 15 residues. The V and J ends lost 6 bases and 4 bases, in that order; junction bases with no gene match: 7. The CDR3 spells CASRSSGGPYNEQFF. The CDR3 DNA reads as TGTGCCAGCAGGAGTAGCGGGGGACCTTACAATGAGCAGTTCTTC.

The gene calls are TRBV5-6 and TRBJ2-5; D is perhaps TRBD2 (5 bases). CDR1 is SGHDT and CDR2 is YYEEEE in the germline V gene. V was shortened by 1 base and J by 4 bases, with 17 bases between the two germline ends. The CDR3 has 16 amino acids. The chain's CDR3 is CASSLKMALGGETQYF. The CDR3 region has the DNA TGTGCCAGCAGCTTGAAAATGGCTTTAGGAGGAGAGACCCAGTACTTC.

V and J are TRBV29-1 and TRBJ1-2, with 8 bases that match TRBD1. V dropped 3 bases and J dropped 7; count of bases not matched to a gene: 7. The CDR3 sequence is 13 residues long. Germline V CDR1 and CDR2: SQVTM, ANQGSEA. The CDR3 coding sequence is TGCAGCGTTGACACAGGGGGATCCGGTGGCTACACCTTC. Protein: CSVDTGGSGGYTF.

The chain uses TRBV9 and TRBJ1-4; 7 nucleotides line up with TRBD1. The CDR3 is 17 amino acids. From germline, CDR1 is SGDLS and CDR2 YYNGEE. With 3 bases clipped from V and 4 bases from J, the junction kept 12 bases outside the gene matches. The CDR3 bases are TGTGCCAGCAGCGAGACTGCCGCGGACAGGAGTAATGAAAAACTGTTTTTT. This translates into CASSETAADRSNEKLFF.

The sample holds a few counts of this clone. The rearrangement uses TRBV6-5 and TRBJ1-4; a weak D match, TRBD1 (5 bases). CDR1 MNHEY and CDR2 SVGAGI come from the germline V gene. Between the trimmed V and J ends, which lost 2 bases and 2 bases, there was a span of 6 bases. CDR3 size: 14 residues. CDR3 in DNA: TGTGCCAGCAGTTACAGGGGTACTAATGAAAAACTGTTTTTT. Translating it yields CASSYRGTNEKLFF.

V is TRBV11-1 and J is TRBJ1-3; the D is unclear. Germline CDR1 is SGHAT and CDR2 is FQDESV (reference sequence). V gave up 1 base and J gave up 1 base, with 11 bases separating them. This CDR3 spans 16 amino acids. The CDR3 sequence: CASSLESGPSGNTIYF. The CDR3, as DNA: TGTGCCAGCAGCTTAGAGTCCGGTCCATCTGGAAACACCATATATTTT.

This clone was counted a few times. The chain joins TRBV10-3 to TRBJ1-3; the D gene is possibly TRBD1 (6 bases). Trimming shortened V by 3 bases and J by 0 bases, and 12 bases separated the two germline ends. Germline CDR1 reads ENHRY; CDR2 reads SYGVKD. This CDR3 has 16 amino acids. Written as DNA, the CDR3 is TGTGCCATCAGTGAAGGACAGAAGACCTCTGGAAACACCATATATTTT. Protein product: CAISEGQKTSGNTIYF.

The count of this clone is one. V usage is TRBV6-6 and J usage is TRBJ2-1; a weak D match, TRBD2 (6 bases). Germline-derived CDR1 and CDR2 are MNHNY and SVGAGI (reference sequence). The CDR3 totals 16 residues. With 5 bases removed from V and 4 bases from J, the gap between germline ends came to 18 bases. The CDR3: CASSNPDGEAYNEQFF. CDR3 bases: TGTGCCAGCAGTAACCCTGATGGGGAGGCATACAATGAGCAGTTCTTC.

This chain connects TRBV29-1 to TRBJ2-5; D is possibly TRBD1 (6 bases). The CDR3 is made up of 14 amino acids. V dropped 4 bases and J dropped 5 bases, with 17 bases sitting between them. CDR1 and CDR2 from the germline V gene are SQVTM and ANQGSEA. DNA of the CDR3: TGCAGCGTTGGTATGGCAGGGGCTGGGGAGACCCAGTACTTC. Translated, it gives CSVGMAGAGETQYF. Supplemented by reference TRBV29-1 and TRBJ2-5, the full variable domain reads SAVISQKPSRDICQRGTSLTIQCQVDSQVTMMFWYRQQPGQSLTLIATANQGSEATYESGFVIDKFPISRPNLTFSTLTVSNMSPEDSSIYLCSVGMAGAGETQYFGPGTRLLVL.

This clone was picked up one time. The rearrangement joins TRBV7-3 to TRBJ2-2, with 12 bases aligning to TRBD1. Germline V gene data show CDR1 as SGHTA and CDR2 as FQGTGA. This CDR3 is 16 amino acids long. V dropped 3 bases and J dropped 7; count of bases not matched to a gene: 6. As DNA, the CDR3 is TGTGCCAGCAGCTTCGGGACAGGGGGCTGGGGCGGGGAGCTGTTTTTT. As protein: CASSFGTGGWGGELFF.

This rearrangement joins TRBV23-1 to TRBJ2-3; 8 nucleotides line up with TRBD1. TRBV23-1 belongs to the ORF category, with a function that is uncertain. Trimming cost V 4 bases and J 6 bases; bases outside gene matches: 9. There are 15 residues in the CDR3. The CDR3, as DNA: TGCGCCAGCAGTCCCCTGAGACAGGGGTTGGATACGCAGTATTTT. Its translation is CASSPLRQGLDTQYF.

V gene TRBV5-1 combines with J gene TRBJ1-1, with unresolved D. V lost 1 base and J 3 bases, leaving 7 bases between the germline ends. This CDR3 spans 13 amino acids. In germline, CDR1 is SGHRS, CDR2 YFSETQ. The CDR3 DNA follows: TGCGCCAGCAGCTTGATGCAGTACACTGAAGCTTTCTTT. This gives the protein CASSLMQYTEAFF.